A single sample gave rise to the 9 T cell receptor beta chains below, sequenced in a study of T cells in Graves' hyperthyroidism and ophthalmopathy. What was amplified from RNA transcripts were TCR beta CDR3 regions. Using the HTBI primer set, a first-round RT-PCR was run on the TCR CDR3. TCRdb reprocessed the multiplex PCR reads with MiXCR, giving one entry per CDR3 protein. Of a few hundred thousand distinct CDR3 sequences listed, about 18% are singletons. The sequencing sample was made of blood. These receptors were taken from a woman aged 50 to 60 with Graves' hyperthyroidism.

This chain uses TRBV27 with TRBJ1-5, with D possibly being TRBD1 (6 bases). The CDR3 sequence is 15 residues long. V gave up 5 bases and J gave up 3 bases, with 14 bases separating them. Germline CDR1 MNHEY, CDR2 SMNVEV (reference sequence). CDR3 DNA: TGTGCCAGCAGTCCCGTCAGGGGCCCCAATCAGCCCCAGCATTTT. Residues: CASSPVRGPNQPQHF.

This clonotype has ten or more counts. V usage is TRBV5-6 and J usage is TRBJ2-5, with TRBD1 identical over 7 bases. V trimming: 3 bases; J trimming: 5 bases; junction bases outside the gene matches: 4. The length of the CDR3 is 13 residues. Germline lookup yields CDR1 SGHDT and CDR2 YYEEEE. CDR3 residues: CASSWGQRETQYF. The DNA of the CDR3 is TGTGCCAGCAGCTGGGGACAGAGGGAGACCCAGTACTTC.

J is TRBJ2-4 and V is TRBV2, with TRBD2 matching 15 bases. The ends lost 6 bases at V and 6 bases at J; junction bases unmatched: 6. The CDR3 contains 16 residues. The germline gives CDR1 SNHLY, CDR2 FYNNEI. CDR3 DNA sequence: TGTGCCAGCAGCGTAGGACTAGCGGGAGGGCGAAACATTCAGTACTTC. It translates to CASSVGLAGGRNIQYF.

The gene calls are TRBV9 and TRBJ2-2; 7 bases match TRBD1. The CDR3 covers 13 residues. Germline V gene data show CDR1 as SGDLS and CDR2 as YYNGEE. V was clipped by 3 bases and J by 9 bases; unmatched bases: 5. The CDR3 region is CASSGPTGRELFF. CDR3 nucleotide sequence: TGTGCCAGCAGCGGCCCGACAGGGCGGGAGCTGTTTTTT.

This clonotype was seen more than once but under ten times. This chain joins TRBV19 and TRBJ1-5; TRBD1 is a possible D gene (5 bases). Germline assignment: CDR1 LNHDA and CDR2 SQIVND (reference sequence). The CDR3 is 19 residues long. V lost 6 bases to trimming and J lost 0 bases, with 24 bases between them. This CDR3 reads CASSRPSKTSRGSNQPQHF. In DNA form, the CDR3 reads TGTGCCAGTAGCCGACCCTCCAAGACCTCGAGGGGTAGCAATCAGCCCCAGCATTTT.

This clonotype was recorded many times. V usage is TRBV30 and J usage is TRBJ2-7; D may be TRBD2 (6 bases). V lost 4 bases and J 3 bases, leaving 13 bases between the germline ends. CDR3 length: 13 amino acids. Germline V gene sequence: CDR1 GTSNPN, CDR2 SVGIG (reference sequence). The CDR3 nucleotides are TGTGCCTGGAATCGGGGGAGGATCTACGAGCAGTACTTC. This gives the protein CAWNRGRIYEQYF.

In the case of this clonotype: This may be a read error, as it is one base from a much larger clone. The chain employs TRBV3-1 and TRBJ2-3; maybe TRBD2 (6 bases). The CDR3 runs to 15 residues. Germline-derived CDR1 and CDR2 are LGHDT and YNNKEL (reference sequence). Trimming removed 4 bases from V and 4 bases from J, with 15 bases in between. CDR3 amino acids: CASSRDMDYADTQYF. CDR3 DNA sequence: TGTGCCAGCAGCCGTGACATGGACTACGCAGATACGCAGTATTTT.

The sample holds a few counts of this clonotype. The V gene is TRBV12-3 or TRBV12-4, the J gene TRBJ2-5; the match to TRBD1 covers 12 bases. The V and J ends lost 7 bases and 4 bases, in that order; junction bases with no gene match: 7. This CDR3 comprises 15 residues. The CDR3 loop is CASTLGTGGLETQYF. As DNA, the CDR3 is TGTGCCAGCACCCTCGGGACAGGGGGCTTAGAGACCCAGTACTTC.

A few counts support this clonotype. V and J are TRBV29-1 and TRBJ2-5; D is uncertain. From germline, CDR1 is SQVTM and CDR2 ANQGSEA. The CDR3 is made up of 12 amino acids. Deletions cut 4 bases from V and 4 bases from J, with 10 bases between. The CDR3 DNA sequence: TGCAGCGTTGGGGGTTTCAGAGAGACCCAGTACTTC. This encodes CSVGGFRETQYF.